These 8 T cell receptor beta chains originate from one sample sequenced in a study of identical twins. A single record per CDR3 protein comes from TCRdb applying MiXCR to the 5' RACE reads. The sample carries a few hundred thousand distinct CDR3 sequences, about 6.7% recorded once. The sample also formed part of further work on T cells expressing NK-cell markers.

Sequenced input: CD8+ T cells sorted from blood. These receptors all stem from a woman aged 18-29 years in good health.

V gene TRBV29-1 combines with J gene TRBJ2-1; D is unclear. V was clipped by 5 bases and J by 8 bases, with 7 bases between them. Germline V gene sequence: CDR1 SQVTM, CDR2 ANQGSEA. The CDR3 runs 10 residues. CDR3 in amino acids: CSVTLDEQFF. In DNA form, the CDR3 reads TGCAGCGTTACGCTGGATGAGCAGTTCTTC.

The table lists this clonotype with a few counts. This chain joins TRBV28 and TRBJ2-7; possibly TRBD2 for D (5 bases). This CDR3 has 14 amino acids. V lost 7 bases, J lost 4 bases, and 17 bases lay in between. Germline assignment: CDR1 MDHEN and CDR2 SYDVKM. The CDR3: CASTTPRASYEQYF. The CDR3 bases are TGTGCCAGCACTACCCCGAGGGCTAGTTACGAGCAGTACTTC.

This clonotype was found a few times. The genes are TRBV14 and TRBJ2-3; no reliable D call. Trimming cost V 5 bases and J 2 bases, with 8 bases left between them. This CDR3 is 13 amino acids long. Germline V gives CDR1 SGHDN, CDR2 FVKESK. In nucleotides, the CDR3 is TGTGCCAGCAGCGTGTGGATCACAGATACGCAGTATTTT. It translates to CASSVWITDTQYF.

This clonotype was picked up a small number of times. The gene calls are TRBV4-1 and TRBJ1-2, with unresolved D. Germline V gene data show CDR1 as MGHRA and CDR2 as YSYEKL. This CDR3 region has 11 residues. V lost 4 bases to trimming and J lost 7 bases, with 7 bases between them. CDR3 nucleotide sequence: TGCGCCAGCAGCCCCGGTTTTGGCTACACCTTC. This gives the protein CASSPGFGYTF.

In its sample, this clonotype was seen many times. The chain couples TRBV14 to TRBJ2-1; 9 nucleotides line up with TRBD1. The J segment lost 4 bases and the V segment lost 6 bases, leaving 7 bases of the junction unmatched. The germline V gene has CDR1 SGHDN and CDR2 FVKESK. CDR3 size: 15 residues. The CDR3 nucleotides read TGTGCCAGCAGACCCGGGACAGGGAATTACAATGAGCAGTTCTTC. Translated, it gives CASRPGTGNYNEQFF.

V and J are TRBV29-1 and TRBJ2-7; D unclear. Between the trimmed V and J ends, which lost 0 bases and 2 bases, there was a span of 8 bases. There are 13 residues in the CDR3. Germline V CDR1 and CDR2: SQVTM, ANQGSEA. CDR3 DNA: TGCAGCGTTGAAGATCTCGTCACCTACGAGCAGTACTTC. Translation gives CSVEDLVTYEQYF.

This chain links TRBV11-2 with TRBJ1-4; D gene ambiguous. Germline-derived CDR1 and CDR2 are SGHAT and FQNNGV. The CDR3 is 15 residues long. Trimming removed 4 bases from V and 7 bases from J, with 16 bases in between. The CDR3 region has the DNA TGTGCCAGCAGCTGGGAGAGATCCCCGGGTGAAAAACTGTTTTTT. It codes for CASSWERSPGEKLFF.

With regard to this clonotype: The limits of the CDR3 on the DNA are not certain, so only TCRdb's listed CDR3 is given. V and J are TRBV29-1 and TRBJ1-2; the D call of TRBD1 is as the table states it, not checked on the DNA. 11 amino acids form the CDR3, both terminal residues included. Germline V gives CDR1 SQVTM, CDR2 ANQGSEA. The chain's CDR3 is CSVVVGQGNVF.